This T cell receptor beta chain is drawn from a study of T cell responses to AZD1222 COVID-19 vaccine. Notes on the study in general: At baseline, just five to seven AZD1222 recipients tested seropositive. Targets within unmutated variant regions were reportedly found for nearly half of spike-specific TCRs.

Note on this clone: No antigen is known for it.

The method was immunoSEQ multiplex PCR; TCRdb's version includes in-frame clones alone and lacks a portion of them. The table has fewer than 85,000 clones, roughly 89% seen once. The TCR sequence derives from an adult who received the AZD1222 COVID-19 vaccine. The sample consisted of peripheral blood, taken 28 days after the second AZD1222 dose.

CDR3 sequence: CASRDASSGNTIYF. For the CDR3, the DNA is TGTGCCAGTCGGGACGCTAGCTCTGGAAACACCATATATTTT. This sequence joins TRBV19 and TRBJ1-3, with D perhaps TRBD1 (5 bases). Between the trimmed V and J ends, which lost 8 bases and 0 bases, there was a span of 11 bases. The CDR3 extends over 14 amino acids. The germline V gene has CDR1 LNHDA and CDR2 SQIVND (reference sequence).